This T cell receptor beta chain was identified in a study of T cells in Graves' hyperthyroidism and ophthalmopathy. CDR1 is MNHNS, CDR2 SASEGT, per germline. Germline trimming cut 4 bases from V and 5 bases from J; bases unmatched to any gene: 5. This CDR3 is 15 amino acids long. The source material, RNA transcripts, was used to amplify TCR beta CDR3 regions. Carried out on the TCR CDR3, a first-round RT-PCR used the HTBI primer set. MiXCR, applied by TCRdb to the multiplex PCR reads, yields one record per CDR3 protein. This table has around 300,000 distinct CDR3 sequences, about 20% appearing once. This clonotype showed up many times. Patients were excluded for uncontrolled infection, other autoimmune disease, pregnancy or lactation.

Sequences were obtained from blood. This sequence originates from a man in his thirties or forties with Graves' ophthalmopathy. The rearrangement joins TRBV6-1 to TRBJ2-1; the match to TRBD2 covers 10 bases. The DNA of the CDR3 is TGTGCCAGCAGTGCGGGACTAGCGATAAACAATGAGCAGTTCTTC. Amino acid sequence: CASSAGLAINNEQFF.